This T cell receptor (beta chain) was retrieved from a study of CD8 T cells in ankylosing spondylitis. Germline V CDR1 and CDR2: SGDLS, YYNGEE. The CDR3 contains 16 residues. J gave up 0 bases and V 0 bases, and 1 base lay outside the gene matches. This clonotype appeared many times. Its specificity is unknown. Preparation of TCR beta libraries was done by quantitative 5'-RACE with molecular barcodes. A single record per CDR3 protein comes from TCRdb applying MiXCR to the 5' RACE reads. The sample lists 10,000 to 15,000 distinct CDR3 sequences; approximately 3% were seen once. Study results and limitations: In reactive arthritis synovial fluid and blood, some motif variants had been reported before. Matched ankylosing spondylitis synovial fluid reportedly contained a significantly enriched population of disease-linked clones.

The source material was blood, either unsorted or a sorted T cell fraction (not recorded which). The chain carries TRBV9 and TRBJ1-2; 11 bases agree with TRBD1. The clonotype was recovered from a male donor with ankylosing spondylitis or in good health (not recorded which). CDR3 bases: TGTGCCAGCAGCGTAGCGGGACAGGGGGCTAACTATGGCTACACCTTC. This gives the protein CASSVAGQGANYGYTF.